Listed here are 22 T cell receptor beta chains from one sample, sequenced in a study of glioma-infiltrating T cells. Amplification of TCR alpha and beta CDR3 regions from RNA used iRepertoire nested multiplex PCR. Using its own MiXCR run on the multiplex PCR reads, TCRdb lists one record per CDR3 protein. The sample contains under 200,000 distinct CDR3 sequences, under 55% of which appear only once. The sample was glioma tissue, nonneoplastic brain tissue, or PBMCs (not recorded which). These receptors were taken from a human donor with low-grade glioma or glioblastoma, undergoing nonglioma brain surgery, or in good health (not recorded which).

About this clonotype itself: A single base separates this from a much larger clone, so it may be a read error. The rearrangement links TRBV7-9 to TRBJ2-7, with D unclear. This CDR3 has 14 residues. The V gene's germline CDR1 is SEHNR and CDR2 FQNEAQ (reference sequence). V lost 1 base, J lost 6 bases, and 13 bases lay in between. CDR3 DNA: TGTGCCAGCAGCTTAGACAAAAGCGAGGCCGAGCAGTACTTC. Its translation: CASSLDKSEAEQYF.

In regard to this clonotype: A read error may account for a junction end that differs from germline. The chain combines TRBV27 with TRBJ2-1; TRBD2 agrees at 8 bases. CDR3 length: 15 residues. Germline V gene data show CDR1 as MNHEY and CDR2 as SMNVEV (reference sequence). DNA of the CDR3: TGTGCCGGCAGTTTATTCGGGAGGGCCCGAGAGACCAAGTACTTC. Protein product: CAGSLFGRARETKYF.

In its sample, this clonotype was seen a few times. The rearrangement joins TRBV5-4 to TRBJ1-6; D remains unclear. Germline V gene lookup returns CDR1 SGHNT and CDR2 YYREEE (reference sequence). This CDR3 contains 14 residues. V lost 0 bases and J lost 8, with 9 bases in between. The CDR3 loop is CASSLANTDSPLHF. CDR3 in DNA: TGTGCCAGCAGCTTGGCAAATACGGATTCACCCCTCCACTTT.

This clonotype occurred many times. J is TRBJ1-3 and V is TRBV27; 7 positions agree with TRBD1. Per germline, CDR1 MNHEY and CDR2 SMNVEV (reference sequence). This CDR3 region has 16 residues. Trimming took 5 bases from V and 2 from J; bases not matched to a gene: 9. Here the CDR3 DNA reads TGTGCCAGCAGTAGGGCCGGGACAGCGGCTGGAAACACCATATATTTT. It encodes CASSRAGTAAGNTIYF.

This clonotype was seen at least ten times. The rearrangement uses TRBV3-1 and TRBJ1-1; D gene ambiguous. Trimming took 3 bases from V and 3 from J, leaving 8 bases between them. Germline V gives CDR1 LGHDT, CDR2 YNNKEL (reference sequence). CDR3 length: 13 residues. In DNA, the CDR3 is TGTGCCAGCAGCCAGAAATTCGACACTGAAGCTTTCTTT. Amino acid sequence: CASSQKFDTEAFF.

This clonotype was counted only a few times. This chain uses TRBV20-1 with TRBJ2-7; 7 bases match TRBD1. With V trimmed by 1 base and J by 4 bases, 7 bases remained unmatched. There are 14 residues in the CDR3. Germline-derived CDR1 and CDR2 are DFQATT and SNEGSKA (reference sequence). CDR3 in amino acids: CSARAWDSQYEQYF. The CDR3 DNA reads as TGCAGTGCTAGAGCGTGGGACAGTCAATACGAGCAGTACTTC.

In regard to this clonotype: A much larger clonotype is one base distant, so this may be a read error. This chain uses TRBV20-1 with TRBJ2-1; the D gene is possibly TRBD1 (5 bases). The CDR3 is 15 residues long. Germline V gene sequence: CDR1 DFQATT, CDR2 SNEGSKA (reference sequence). CDR3 bases: TGCAGTGCTAGAGGGACACCAAGCTCCTACAATGAGAAGTTCTTC. Translation gives CSARGTPSSYNEKFF.

This clonotype was observed at least ten times. This chain links TRBV3-1 with TRBJ1-1; D not resolved. In germline, CDR1 is LGHDT, CDR2 YNNKEL (reference sequence). This CDR3 has 16 amino acids. V was clipped by 2 bases and J by 0 bases, with 13 bases between them. CDR3 sequence: CASSQRTGPMNTEAFF. The CDR3 coding sequence is TGTGCCAGCAGCCAAAGGACCGGGCCGATGAACACTGAAGCTTTCTTT.

In regard to this clonotype: It may be a read error: a sequence one base away is much more abundant. The chain couples TRBV7-2 to TRBJ2-7; D tentatively fits TRBD1 or TRBD2 (5 bases each). V lost 5 bases, J lost 2 bases, and 10 bases lay in between. The CDR3 spans 13 residues. The germline CDR1 and CDR2 sequences are SGHTA and FQGNSA. In DNA, the CDR3 is TGTGCCAGCAGCGGCCGGGGACCCTACGAGCAGTACTTC. Translated: CASSGRGPYEQYF.

Remarks on this clonotype: Germline is not matched at one junction end, which may reflect a read error. The chain has TRBV27 and TRBJ2-5; 8 nucleotides agree with TRBD2. The CDR3 has 15 amino acids. Germline V gene lookup returns CDR1 MNHEY and CDR2 SMNVEV (reference sequence). The CDR3: CTSSLFGRARETQYF. For the CDR3, the DNA is TGTACCAGCAGTTTATTCGGGAGGGCCCGAGAGACACAGTACTTC.

Concerning this clonotype itself: This may be a read error, as it is one base from a much larger clone. The CDR3 sequence is CASKLGLANNEQFF. In DNA, the CDR3 is TGTGCCAGCAAATTGGGACTAGCGAATAATGAGCAGTTCTTC. The genes are TRBV6-1 and TRBJ2-1, with TRBD2 matching 10 bases. Trimming removed 7 bases from V and 7 bases from J; junction bases left unmatched: 7. This CDR3 spans 14 amino acids. Germline CDR1 reads MNHNS; CDR2 reads SASEGT.

In its sample, this clonotype was seen many times. The rearrangement joins TRBV28 to TRBJ2-3; D uncertain. V was clipped by 8 bases and J by 6 bases, with 18 bases between them. CDR1 and CDR2 (germline): MDHEN, SYDVKM. This CDR3 contains 14 residues. The CDR3 DNA sequence: TGTGCCAGCTCCTCTCTTGTGGGGTCCGATACGCAGTATTTT. Its protein is CASSSLVGSDTQYF.

The chain couples TRBV29-1 to TRBJ1-2; D remains unclear. The CDR3 totals 11 residues. Germline V CDR1 and CDR2: SQVTM, ANQGSEA. V dropped 4 bases and J dropped 5 bases, with 8 bases sitting between them. CDR3 amino acids: CSVGPSYGYTF. CDR3 nucleotide sequence: TGCAGCGTTGGTCCGAGTTATGGCTACACCTTC.

On this clonotype: A read error may be the cause here, since a much bigger clone is one base away. The J gene is TRBJ2-7, the V gene TRBV27, with 7 nucleotides matching TRBD2. J gave up 7 bases and V 3 bases, and 6 bases lay outside the gene matches. The CDR3 length is 13 residues. The V gene's germline CDR1 is MNHEY and CDR2 SMNVEV (reference sequence). CDR3 protein: CASSLGGCNEQYF. CDR3 DNA: TGTGCCAGCAGTTTGGGAGGGTGCAATGAGCAGTACTTC.

The chain couples TRBV30 to TRBJ2-1, with D possibly being TRBD1 or TRBD2 (5 bases each). The V and J ends lost 1 base and 9 bases respectively, with 13 bases between them. The germline V gene encodes CDR1 GTSNPN and CDR2 SVGIG (reference sequence). The CDR3 extends over 13 amino acids. As DNA, the CDR3 is TGTGCCTGGAGTGGGACGGCGAGGGGTGAGCAGTTCTTC. Translating gives CAWSGTARGEQFF.

This clonotype came up a few times. V is TRBV5-6 and J is TRBJ2-1, with D possibly matching TRBD2 (6 bases). V was trimmed by 0 bases and J by 9 bases, leaving 7 bases between them. Looked up from germline, CDR1 is SGHDT and CDR2 is YYEEEE. The CDR3 length is 12 residues. In DNA, the CDR3 is TGTGCCAGCAGCTTGGACGGGAGTGAGCAGTTCTTC. This sequence encodes CASSLDGSEQFF.

Many counts were recorded for this clonotype. The genes are TRBV28 and TRBJ1-3; D gene ambiguous. V was shortened by 2 bases and J by 2 bases, with 10 bases between the two germline ends. The germline V gene encodes CDR1 MDHEN and CDR2 SYDVKM. The CDR3 length is 15 residues. The CDR3 bases are TGTGCCAGCAGTTTAGATTTCAGGCCTGGAAACACCATATATTTT. This sequence encodes CASSLDFRPGNTIYF.

The sample holds a few counts of this clonotype. The chain couples TRBV10-3 to TRBJ2-2; D remains unclear. The CDR3 sequence is 16 residues long. Trimming cost V 1 base and J 5 bases, with 14 bases left between them. Looked up from germline, CDR1 is ENHRY and CDR2 is SYGVKD. Here the CDR3 DNA reads TGTGCCATCAGTGAGTTATCTTGGGCTGAGACCGGGGAGCTGTTTTTT. Amino acids: CAISELSWAETGELFF.

As to this clonotype: A single base separates this from a much larger clone, so it may be a read error. This likely comes from a read error, as the CDR3 has no conserved phenylalanine or tryptophan at its end. The rearrangement joins TRBV6-2 or TRBV6-3 to TRBJ2-3, with TRBD2 matching over 15 bases. Germline values: CDR1 MNHEY, CDR2 SVGEGT. V shed 2 bases and J 4 bases; nucleotides not matched to a gene: 7. The CDR3 loop spans 18 amino acids. CDR3 DNA sequence: TGTGCCAGCAGTTACGGGGGACTAGCGGGAGGAAGGCCAGATACGCAGTATCTT. Translating it yields CASSYGGLAGGRPDTQYL.

J is TRBJ2-1 and V is TRBV20-1; TRBD2 matches 10 bases. This CDR3 is built from 16 residues. V was clipped by 0 bases and J by 8 bases; unmatched bases: 10. Germline V gene data show CDR1 as DFQATT and CDR2 as SNEGSKA (reference sequence). Here the CDR3 reads CSARDAGAGGPYEQFF. The CDR3 DNA reads TGCAGTGCTAGAGATGCGGGAGCGGGAGGGCCATATGAGCAGTTCTTC.

V usage is TRBV5-1 and J usage is TRBJ2-5; 9 bases match TRBD1. The V gene's germline CDR1 is SGHRS and CDR2 YFSETQ. V shed 5 bases, J shed 5 bases, and the junction held 4 bases outside the gene matches. The CDR3 extends over 13 amino acids. As DNA, the CDR3 is TGCGCCAGCAGGGACAGGGGAGAGGAGACCCAGTACTTC. It translates to CASRDRGEETQYF.

A remark on this clonotype: A much larger clone differs by one base, so this may be a read error. V and J are TRBV2 and TRBJ2-5, with D perhaps matching TRBD2 (6 bases). V was cut by 7 bases and J by 3 bases, with 15 bases left in between. The CDR3 is made up of 14 amino acids. Germline V lookup: CDR1 SNHLY, CDR2 FYNNEI. CDR3 residues: CASKEDYTKETQYF. DNA for the CDR3: TGTGCCAGCAAAGAGGACTACACCAAAGAGACCCAGTACTTC. Using reference TRBV2 and TRBJ2-5 for the parts outside the CDR3, the full variable domain is EPEVTQTPSHQVTQMGQEVILRCVPISNHLYFYWYRQILGQKVEFLVSFYNNEISEKSEIFDDQFSVERPDGSNFTLKIRSTKLEDSAMYFCASKEDYTKETQYFGPGTRLLVL.